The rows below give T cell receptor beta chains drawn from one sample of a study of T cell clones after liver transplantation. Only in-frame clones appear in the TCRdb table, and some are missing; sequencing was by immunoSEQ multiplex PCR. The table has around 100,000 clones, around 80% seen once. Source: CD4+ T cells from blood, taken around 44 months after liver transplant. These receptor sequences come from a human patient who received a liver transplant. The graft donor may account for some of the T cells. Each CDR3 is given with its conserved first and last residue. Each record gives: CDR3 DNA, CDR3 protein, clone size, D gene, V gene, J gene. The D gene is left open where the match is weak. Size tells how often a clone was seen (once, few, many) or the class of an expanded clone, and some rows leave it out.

CDR3 DNA: TGTGCCAGCAGTGAAGTTGCAGGGGTTAGCGACAATCAGCCCCGGCATTTT
CDR3 protein: CASSEVAGVSDNQPRHF
clone size: NA
D gene: NA
V gene: TRBV2
J gene: TRBJ1-5

CDR3 DNA: TGTGCCAGCAGTAACTCCGGGACAGGGGGGTTTCAGGATAATGAAAAACTGTTTTTT
CDR3 protein: CASSNSGTGGFQDNEKLFF
clone size: NA
D gene: TRBD1
V gene: TRBV2
J gene: TRBJ1-4

CDR3 DNA: TGTGCCAGTAGTATCCTCCCGGGACTAGCTAGCACAGATACGCAGTATTTT
CDR3 protein: CASSILPGLASTDTQYF
clone size: NA
D gene: TRBD2
V gene: TRBV19
J gene: TRBJ2-3

CDR3 DNA: TGTGCCAGCAGTTACTCAGGAAAAAGCACAGATACGCAGTATTTT
CDR3 protein: CASSYSGKSTDTQYF
clone size: NA
D gene: NA
V gene: TRBV6-5
J gene: TRBJ2-3

CDR3 DNA: TGTGCCAGCAGCCTGGGAGGGACAGCAACTAATGAAAAACTGTTTTTT
CDR3 protein: CASSLGGTATNEKLFF
clone size: NA
D gene: TRBD1
V gene: TRBV5-4
J gene: TRBJ1-4

CDR3 DNA: TGTGCCAGCAGCTTGGGACAGGGAAGAGCTAATGAAAAACTGTTTTTT
CDR3 protein: CASSLGQGRANEKLFF
clone size: NA
D gene: TRBD1
V gene: TRBV7-8
J gene: TRBJ1-4

CDR3 DNA: TGTGCCAGCAGCCAAGATCCGCGGCTAGGGACCGGGGAGCTGTTTTTT
CDR3 protein: CASSQDPRLGTGELFF
clone size: NA
D gene: NA
V gene: TRBV14
J gene: TRBJ2-2

CDR3 DNA: TGTGCCAGCAGAAACCAGGGGAACTTGTATGGCTACACCTTC
CDR3 protein: CASRNQGNLYGYTF
clone size: NA
D gene: NA
V gene: TRBV7-2
J gene: TRBJ1-2

CDR3 DNA: TGTGCCAGCAGCGTAACTAGCGGGGGGGCCATACGCGGCACAGATACGCAGTATTTT
CDR3 protein: CASSVTSGGAIRGTDTQYF
clone size: once
D gene: TRBD2
V gene: TRBV9
J gene: TRBJ2-3

CDR3 DNA: TGTGCCAGCAGCAAACTGGCTACGGTGCGCTCCTACAATGAGCAGTTCTTC
CDR3 protein: CASSKLATVRSYNEQFF
clone size: once
D gene: NA
V gene: TRBV21-1
J gene: TRBJ2-1

CDR3 DNA: TGTGCCACCAGCAGAGATGGTGGGGCAGCCCAAGCTTTCTTT
CDR3 protein: CATSRDGGAAQAFF
clone size: NA
D gene: NA
V gene: TRBV15
J gene: TRBJ1-1

CDR3 DNA: TGTGCCAGCCTAAACCCTACAGGGAGAGGCTATGGCTACACCTTC
CDR3 protein: CASLNPTGRGYGYTF
clone size: NA
D gene: NA
V gene: TRBV6-1
J gene: TRBJ1-2

CDR3 DNA: TGTGCCAGCAGTCTGACCGGGGGTTGGCCTGGAAACACCATATATTTT
CDR3 protein: CASSLTGGWPGNTIYF
clone size: few
D gene: NA
V gene: TRBV7-2
J gene: TRBJ1-3

CDR3 DNA: TGCGCCAGCAATCTTTCCGGGACCGGCACAGATACGCAGTATTTT
CDR3 protein: CASNLSGTGTDTQYF
clone size: NA
D gene: NA
V gene: TRBV5-1
J gene: TRBJ2-3

CDR3 DNA: TGTGCCAGCAGCGTAGGTGGTAGCGCGTACAATGAGCAGTTCTTC
CDR3 protein: CASSVGGSAYNEQFF
clone size: NA
D gene: NA
V gene: TRBV9
J gene: TRBJ2-1